This TCR beta chain came from a study of T cell responses to AZD1222 COVID-19 vaccine. Points from the study as a whole: The donors showed a predominance of white British ancestry and of females, with possible underestimation of clonal diversity.

This CDR3 has 14 amino acids. V was pared by 6 bases and J by 11 bases, with 20 bases between. Germline CDR1 and CDR2: KGHSH and LQKENI. A word on this clone: The antigen is undetermined.

Profiled with immunoSEQ multiplex PCR; TCRdb holds only in-frame clones, not every one. The sample lists some 150,000 clones; 85% to 95% were seen once. This sample comprised peripheral blood, obtained 28 days after the second AZD1222 dose. This chain uses TRBV18 with TRBJ1-5; unclear D gene. The TCR sequence derives from an adult who received the AZD1222 COVID-19 vaccine. CDR3 nucleotide sequence: TGTGCCAGCTCCCCCATATCCTCCCAAGGGTCCCAGCATTTT. Its protein product is CASSPISSQGSQHF.